This T cell receptor (beta chain) was documented in a study of blood T cell repertoires in COVID-19. Background on the study: Spain, Italy and the United States supplied samples that represented acute and convalescent COVID-19.

The germline gives CDR1 SGHDT, CDR2 YYEEEE. Trimming stripped 1 base from V and 6 bases from J, with 7 bases between. The CDR3 totals 13 residues. Original processing notes: Reference gene primer amplification in the assay estimated nucleated cell counts. Clones were sequenced by immunoSEQ multiplex PCR, and TCRdb holds only the in-frame ones, with some missing. V, J and clone size derive from that table, while D and trimming were established from the DNA sequence. The repertoire holds about 120,000 clones, with approximately 86% as singletons. This clone showed up just once. The chain employs TRBV5-6 and TRBJ2-2; D perhaps matches TRBD2 (6 bases). The clonotype comes from a woman aged 65 to 85 with COVID-19, enrolled during active disease. Sequencing was done on a sample of peripheral blood. CDR3 sequence (DNA): TGTGCCAGCAGCTTGACGGGGGCCGGGGAGCTGTTTTTT. It specifies CASSLTGAGELFF.